Listed below are T cell receptor beta chains from one sample, sequenced in a study of OX40 agonist ivuxolimab in advanced cancers. Assay: immunoSEQ multiplex PCR; the TCRdb copy retains only in-frame clones and omits some. The table lists some 83,000 clones, approximately 86% of them singletons. Sequencing was performed on CD4+ or CD8+ T cells sorted from blood, taken in a trial of the OX40 agonist ivuxolimab. These receptors all stem from an adult with an advanced solid tumor such as melanoma, head and neck, liver or kidney cancer. Each CDR3 is given with its conserved first and last residue. A D gene is named only where the DNA matches it firmly. Size values are once, few and many counts, or a class for expanded clones, and some rows have none.

CDR3	DNA	D	V	length	J	size
CASSVEIGTGEGYTF	TGTGCCAGCAGCGTAGAAATCGGGACAGGGGAAGGCTACACCTTC	TRBD1	TRBV6-4	15	TRBJ1-2	-
CASSLLLAGGPHNEQFF	TGTGCCAGCTCACTTCTCCTAGCGGGAGGGCCCCACAATGAGCAGTTCTTC	TRBD2	TRBV18	17	TRBJ2-1	-
CASSSLPGNSYEQYF	TGTGCCAGCAGCTCCCTACCGGGGAACTCCTACGAGCAGTACTTC	-	TRBV5-5	15	TRBJ2-7	-
CASSAGTGGNTGELFF	TGTGCCAGCAGTGCTGGGACAGGGGGCAACACCGGGGAGCTGTTTTTT	TRBD1	TRBV6-1	16	TRBJ2-2	-
CASSLYSGSTDTQYF	TGCGCCAGCAGCTTGTATAGCGGCAGCACAGATACGCAGTATTTT	-	TRBV5-1	15	TRBJ2-3	-
CASSEMGLQPQHF	TGTGCCAGCAGTGAAATGGGGCTTCAGCCCCAGCATTTT	-	TRBV6-1	13	TRBJ1-5	few
CASSLVLGNTGELFF	TGTGCCAGCAGCTTGGTGCTAGGGAACACCGGGGAGCTGTTTTTT	-	TRBV5-6	15	TRBJ2-2	once
CASRLQETQYF	TGTGCCAGCAGACTCCAAGAGACCCAGTACTTC	-	TRBV2	11	TRBJ2-5	once
CASSIDIVWGQGVGETQYF	TGTGCCAGTAGTATAGATATCGTCTGGGGACAGGGGGTCGGGGAGACCCAGTACTTC	TRBD1	TRBV19	19	TRBJ2-5	-
CAISGGRSDTQYF	TGTGCCATCAGCGGGGGGCGGTCAGATACGCAGTATTTT	-	TRBV10-3	13	TRBJ2-3	-
CASSQDGRAGNTIYF	TGTGCCAGCAGCCAAGATGGGAGGGCCGGAAACACCATATATTTT	-	TRBV14	15	TRBJ1-3	-
CASSRQGRETQYF	TGTGCCAGCTCACGACAGGGGCGGGAGACCCAGTACTTC	TRBD1	TRBV18	13	TRBJ2-5	-
CAWTQDRVRGEQYF	TGTGCCTGGACCCAGGACAGGGTTAGGGGCGAGCAGTACTTC	TRBD1	TRBV30	14	TRBJ2-7	-
CASSIEGPARAKNIQYF	TGTGCCAGTAGTATAGAAGGGCCCGCCCGAGCCAAAAACATTCAGTACTTC	-	TRBV19	17	TRBJ2-4	-
CASSGQGSETQYF	TGTGCCAGCAGCGGACAGGGGAGCGAGACCCAGTACTTC	TRBD1	TRBV11-1	13	TRBJ2-5	-
CASRFGGGSAKNIQYF	TGTGCCAGCAGGTTCGGGGGGGGATCGGCCAAAAACATTCAGTACTTC	TRBD2	TRBV11-2	16	TRBJ2-4	-
CASSPAGVGGDTQYF	TGTGCCAGCAGCCCTGCCGGGGTAGGTGGGGATACGCAGTATTTT	-	TRBV5-4	15	TRBJ2-3	-
CASSRGGRDNTEAFF	TGCGCCAGCAGCCGAGGGGGCAGGGATAACACTGAAGCTTTCTTT	TRBD1	TRBV4-1	15	TRBJ1-1	once
CSVVQGTSNSPLHF	TGCAGCGTCGTACAGGGTACGTCCAATTCACCCCTCCACTTT	-	TRBV29-1	14	TRBJ1-6	-
CASSHLGGRSNEQYF	TGTGCCAGCAGCCACCTCGGTGGGCGGTCTAACGAGCAGTACTTC	-	TRBV7-3	15	TRBJ2-7	-
CASSRTLTGQETQYF	TGTGCCAGCAGTCGCACTCTGACAGGGCAAGAGACCCAGTACTTC	TRBD1	TRBV5-4	15	TRBJ2-5	few
CASSFRGRSNRGYGYTF	TGTGCCAGCAGCTTCAGGGGTAGGAGTAATAGAGGCTATGGCTACACCTTC	-	TRBV7-8	17	TRBJ1-2	once
CASSSLSGGADTQYF	TGTGCCAGCAGTTCCCTTAGCGGGGGGGCGGATACGCAGTATTTT	TRBD2	TRBV27	15	TRBJ2-3	few
CASSVHWQTDLNEQFF	TGTGCCAGCAGCGTTCACTGGCAGACTGATTTGAATGAGCAGTTCTTC	-	TRBV7-9	16	TRBJ2-1	-
CASSLRGGGEAFF	TGTGCCAGCAGCTTGAGGGGGGGTGGTGAAGCTTTCTTT	-	TRBV7-3	13	TRBJ1-1	-
CASTARPGPRQGVYEQYF	TGTGCCAGTACCGCCCGCCCGGGGCCAAGACAGGGGGTTTACGAGCAGTACTTC	TRBD1	TRBV19	18	TRBJ2-7	-